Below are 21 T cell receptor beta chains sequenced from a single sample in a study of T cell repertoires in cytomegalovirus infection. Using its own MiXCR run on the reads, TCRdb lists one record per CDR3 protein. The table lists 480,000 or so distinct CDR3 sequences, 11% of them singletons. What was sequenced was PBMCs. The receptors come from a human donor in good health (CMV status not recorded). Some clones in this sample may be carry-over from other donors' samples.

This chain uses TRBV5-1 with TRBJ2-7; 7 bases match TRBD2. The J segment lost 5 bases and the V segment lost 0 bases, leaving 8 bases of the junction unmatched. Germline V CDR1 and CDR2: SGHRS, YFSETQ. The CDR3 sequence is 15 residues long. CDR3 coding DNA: TGCGCCAGCAGCTTGGCCGGACTAGTCCTTGACGAGCAGTACTTC. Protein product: CASSLAGLVLDEQYF. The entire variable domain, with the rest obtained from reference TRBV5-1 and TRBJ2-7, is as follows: KAGVTQTPRYLIKTRGQQVTLSCSPISGHRSVSWYQQTPGQGLQFLFEYFSETQRNKGNFPGRFSGRQFSNSRSEMNVSTLELGDSALYLCASSLAGLVLDEQYFGPGTRLTVT.

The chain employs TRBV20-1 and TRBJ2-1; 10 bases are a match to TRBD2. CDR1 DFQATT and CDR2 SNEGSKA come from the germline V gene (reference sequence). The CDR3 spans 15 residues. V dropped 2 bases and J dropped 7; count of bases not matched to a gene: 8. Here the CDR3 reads CSARRLAGVLNEQFF. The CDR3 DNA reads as TGCAGTGCTAGACGGCTAGCGGGAGTCTTAAATGAGCAGTTCTTC.

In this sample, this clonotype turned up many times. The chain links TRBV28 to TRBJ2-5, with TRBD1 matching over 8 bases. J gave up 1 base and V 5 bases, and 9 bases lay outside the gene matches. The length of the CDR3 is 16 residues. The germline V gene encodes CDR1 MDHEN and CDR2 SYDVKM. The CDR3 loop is CASSPRQGKGQETQYF. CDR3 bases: TGTGCCAGCAGTCCACGACAGGGGAAGGGCCAAGAGACCCAGTACTTC.

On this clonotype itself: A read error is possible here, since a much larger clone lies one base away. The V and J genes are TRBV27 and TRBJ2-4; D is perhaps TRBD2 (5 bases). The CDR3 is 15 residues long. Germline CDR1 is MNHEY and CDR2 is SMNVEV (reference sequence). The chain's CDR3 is CASSLDYLAKNSQYF. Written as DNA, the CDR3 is TGTGCCAGCAGTCTTGATTATCTAGCCAAAAACAGTCAGTACTTC.

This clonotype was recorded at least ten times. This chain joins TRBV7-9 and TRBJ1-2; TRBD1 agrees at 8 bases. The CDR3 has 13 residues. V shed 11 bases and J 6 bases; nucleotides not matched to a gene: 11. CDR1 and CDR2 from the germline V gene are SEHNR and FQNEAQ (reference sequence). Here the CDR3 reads CASAGGAPNGYTF. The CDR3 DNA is TGTGCCTCAGCAGGGGGCGCCCCGAATGGCTACACCTTC.

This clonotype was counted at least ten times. The CDR3 bases are TGCAGTGCTGGGGGGAAGAGGGTTTCAGGTCAGCCCCAGCATTTT. Amino acid sequence: CSAGGKRVSGQPQHF. V is TRBV20-1 and J is TRBJ1-5; the D gene is possibly TRBD1 (5 bases). The CDR3 spans 15 residues. Germline CDR1 is DFQATT and CDR2 is SNEGSKA (reference sequence). With 5 bases removed from V and 6 bases from J, the gap between germline ends came to 20 bases.

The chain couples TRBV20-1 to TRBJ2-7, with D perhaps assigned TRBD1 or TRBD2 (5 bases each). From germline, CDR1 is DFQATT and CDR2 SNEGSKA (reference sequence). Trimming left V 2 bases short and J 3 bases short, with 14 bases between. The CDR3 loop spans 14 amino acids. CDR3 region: CSARYPGRRYEQYF. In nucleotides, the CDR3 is TGCAGTGCTAGATACCCGGGACGACGCTACGAGCAGTACTTC.

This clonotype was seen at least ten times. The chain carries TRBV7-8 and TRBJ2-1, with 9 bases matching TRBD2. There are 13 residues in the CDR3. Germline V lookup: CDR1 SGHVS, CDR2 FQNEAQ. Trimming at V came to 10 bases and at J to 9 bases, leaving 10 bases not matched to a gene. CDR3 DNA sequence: TGTGCCACCACGGCGGGGGGGCCTAGTGAGCAGTTCTTC. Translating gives CATTAGGPSEQFF.

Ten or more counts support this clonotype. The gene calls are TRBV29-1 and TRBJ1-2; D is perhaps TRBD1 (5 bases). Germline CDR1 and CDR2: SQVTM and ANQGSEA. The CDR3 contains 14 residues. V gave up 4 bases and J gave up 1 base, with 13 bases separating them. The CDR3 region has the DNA TGCAGCGTTGGGGGCGGGGGGGGTAACTATGGCTACACCTTC. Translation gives CSVGGGGGNYGYTF. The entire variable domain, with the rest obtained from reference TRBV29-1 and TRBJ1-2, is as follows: SAVISQKPSRDICQRGTSLTIQCQVDSQVTMMFWYRQQPGQSLTLIATANQGSEATYESGFVIDKFPISRPNLTFSTLTVSNMSPEDSSIYLCSVGGGGGNYGYTFGSGTRLTVV.

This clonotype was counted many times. The CDR3: CASSSFWGQGSSYNEQFF. CDR3 coding DNA: TGTGCCAGCAGTTCCTTCTGGGGACAGGGGAGCTCCTACAATGAGCAGTTCTTC. The chain couples TRBV27 to TRBJ2-1; TRBD1 matches at 10 bases. The ends lost 4 bases at V and 0 bases at J; junction bases unmatched: 9. This CDR3 spans 18 amino acids. The germline V gene has CDR1 MNHEY and CDR2 SMNVEV (reference sequence).

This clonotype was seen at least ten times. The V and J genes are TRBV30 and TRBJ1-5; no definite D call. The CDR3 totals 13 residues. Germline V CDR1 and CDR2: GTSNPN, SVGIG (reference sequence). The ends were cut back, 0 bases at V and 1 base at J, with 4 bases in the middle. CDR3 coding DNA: TGTGCCTGGAGTGTTCAGAGCAATCAGCCCCAGCATTTT. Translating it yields CAWSVQSNQPQHF.

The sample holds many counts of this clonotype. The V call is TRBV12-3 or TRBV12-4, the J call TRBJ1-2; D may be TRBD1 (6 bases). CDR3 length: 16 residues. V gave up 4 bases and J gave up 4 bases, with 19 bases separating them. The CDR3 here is CASSSPEGVLIYGYTF. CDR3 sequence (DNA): TGTGCCAGCAGTTCTCCAGAGGGGGTTTTGATCTATGGCTACACCTTC.

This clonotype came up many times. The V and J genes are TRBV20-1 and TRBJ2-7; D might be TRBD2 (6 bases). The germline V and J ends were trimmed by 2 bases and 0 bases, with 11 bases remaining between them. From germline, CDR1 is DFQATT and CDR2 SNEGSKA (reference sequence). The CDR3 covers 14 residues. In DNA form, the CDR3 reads TGCAGTGCTAGAAGTATAGCGGACTCCTACGAGCAGTACTTC. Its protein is CSARSIADSYEQYF.

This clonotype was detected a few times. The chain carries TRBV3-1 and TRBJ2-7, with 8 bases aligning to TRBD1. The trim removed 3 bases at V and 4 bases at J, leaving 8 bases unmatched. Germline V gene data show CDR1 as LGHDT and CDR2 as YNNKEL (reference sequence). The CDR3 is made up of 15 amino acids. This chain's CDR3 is CASSQFGQGWYEQYF. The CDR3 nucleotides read TGTGCCAGCAGCCAGTTTGGACAGGGTTGGTACGAGCAGTACTTC.

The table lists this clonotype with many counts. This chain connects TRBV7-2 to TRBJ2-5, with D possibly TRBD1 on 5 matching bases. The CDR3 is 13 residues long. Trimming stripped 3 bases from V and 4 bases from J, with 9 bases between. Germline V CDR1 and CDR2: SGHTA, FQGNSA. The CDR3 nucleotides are TGTGCCAGCAGCTTCGGCAGGGTAGAGACCCAGTACTTC. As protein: CASSFGRVETQYF. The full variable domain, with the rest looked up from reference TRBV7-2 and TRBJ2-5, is GAGVSQSPSNKVTEKGKDVELRCDPISGHTALYWYRQSLGQGLEFLIYFQGNSAPDKSGLPSDRFSAERTGGSVSTLTIQRTQQEDSAVYLCASSFGRVETQYFGPGTRLLVL.

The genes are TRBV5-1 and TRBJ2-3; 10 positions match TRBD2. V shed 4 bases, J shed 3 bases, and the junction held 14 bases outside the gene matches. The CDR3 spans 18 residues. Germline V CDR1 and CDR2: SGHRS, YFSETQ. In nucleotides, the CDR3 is TGCGCCAGCAGCCCCCGATTAGCGGGGGGCCAAGGAACAGATACGCAGTATTTT. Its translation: CASSPRLAGGQGTDTQYF.

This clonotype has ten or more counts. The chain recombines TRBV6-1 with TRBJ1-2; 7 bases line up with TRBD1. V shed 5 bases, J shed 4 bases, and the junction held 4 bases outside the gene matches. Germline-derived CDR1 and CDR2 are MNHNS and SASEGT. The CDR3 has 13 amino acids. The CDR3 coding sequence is TGTGCCAGCAGTCCGGGACAGACCTATGGCTACACCTTC. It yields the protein CASSPGQTYGYTF.

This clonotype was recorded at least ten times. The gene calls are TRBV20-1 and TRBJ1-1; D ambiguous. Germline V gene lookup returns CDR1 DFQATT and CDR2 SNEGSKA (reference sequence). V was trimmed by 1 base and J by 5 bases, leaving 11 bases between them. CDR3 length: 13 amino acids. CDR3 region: CSARAPPGTEAFF. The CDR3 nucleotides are TGCAGTGCTAGAGCTCCCCCGGGGACTGAAGCTTTCTTT.

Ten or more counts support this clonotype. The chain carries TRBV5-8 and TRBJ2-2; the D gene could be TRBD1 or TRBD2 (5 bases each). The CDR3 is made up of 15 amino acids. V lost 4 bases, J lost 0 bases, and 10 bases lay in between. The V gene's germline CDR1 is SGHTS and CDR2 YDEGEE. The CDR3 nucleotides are TGTGCCAGCAGCACTAGGGGCGCGAACACCGGGGAGCTGTTTTTT. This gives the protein CASSTRGANTGELFF. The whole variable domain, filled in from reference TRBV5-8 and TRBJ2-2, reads EAGVTQSPTHLIKTRGQQATLRCSPISGHTSVYWYQQALGLGLQFLLWYDEGEERNRGNFPPRFSGRQFPNYSSELNVNALELEDSALYLCASSTRGANTGELFFGEGSRLTVL.

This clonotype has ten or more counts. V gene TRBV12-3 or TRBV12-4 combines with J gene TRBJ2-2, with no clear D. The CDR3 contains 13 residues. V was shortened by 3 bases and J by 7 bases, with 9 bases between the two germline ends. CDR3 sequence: CASSFKGHGELFF. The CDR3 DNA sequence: TGTGCCAGCAGTTTTAAGGGTCACGGGGAGCTGTTTTTT.

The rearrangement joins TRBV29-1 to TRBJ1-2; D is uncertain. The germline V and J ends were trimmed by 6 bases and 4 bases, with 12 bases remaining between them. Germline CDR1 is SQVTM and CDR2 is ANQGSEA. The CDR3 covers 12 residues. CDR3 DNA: TGCAGCGTAGACCCAAAGCTCTATGGCTACACCTTC. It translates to CSVDPKLYGYTF.